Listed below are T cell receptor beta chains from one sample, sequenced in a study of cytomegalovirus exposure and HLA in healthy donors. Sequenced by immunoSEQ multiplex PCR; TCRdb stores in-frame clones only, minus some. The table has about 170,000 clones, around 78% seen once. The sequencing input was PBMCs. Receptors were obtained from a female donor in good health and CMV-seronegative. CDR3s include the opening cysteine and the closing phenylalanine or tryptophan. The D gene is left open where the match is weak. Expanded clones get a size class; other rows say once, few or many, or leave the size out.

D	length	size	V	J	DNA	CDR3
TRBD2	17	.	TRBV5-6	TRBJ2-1	TGTGCCAGCAACCGCGGGGGGCCGTCCTCTACCTACAATGAGCAGTTCTTC	CASNRGGPSSTYNEQFF
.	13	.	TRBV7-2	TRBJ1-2	TGTGCCAGCAGCTTTGGTCGGAGGGACGGCTACACCTTC	CASSFGRRDGYTF
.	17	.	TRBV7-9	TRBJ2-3	TGTGCCAGCACCAAAACGGGGGTGTCGCGAACCACAGATACGCAGTATTTT	CASTKTGVSRTTDTQYF
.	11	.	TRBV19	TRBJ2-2	TGTGCCCACAGAGAAGCCGGGGAGCTGTTTTTT	CAHREAGELFF
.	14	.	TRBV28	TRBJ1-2	TGTGCCAGCGGATACAGGGTTGTAATTAATGGCTACACCTTC	CASGYRVVINGYTF
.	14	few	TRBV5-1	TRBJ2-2	TGCGCCAGCAGCCCGGGGGTCGAGGGAGGGGAGCTGTTTTTT	CASSPGVEGGELFF
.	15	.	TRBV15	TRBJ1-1	TGTGCCACCAGCAGAGATTATATTGGACAGACTGAAGCTTTCTTT	CATSRDYIGQTEAFF
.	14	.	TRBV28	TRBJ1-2	TGTGCCAGCACATCCCAGGGCAGGCTTAATGGCTACACCTTC	CASTSQGRLNGYTF
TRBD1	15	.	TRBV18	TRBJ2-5	TGTGCCAGCTCACTCACTGGACAGGGACAAGAGACCCAGTACTTC	CASSLTGQGQETQYF
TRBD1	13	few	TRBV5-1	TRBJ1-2	TGCGCCAGCAGCTTGACAGGGGATAATGGCTACACCTTC	CASSLTGDNGYTF
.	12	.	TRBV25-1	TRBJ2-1	TGTGCCAGCAGTGAGTACAGGGAAGAGCAGTTCTTC	CASSEYREEQFF
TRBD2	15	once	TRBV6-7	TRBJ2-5	TGTGCCAGCAGGGACGGGACTAGCGGAAAATGGGAGCAGTACTTC	CASRDGTSGKWEQYF
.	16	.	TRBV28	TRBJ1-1	TGTGCCAGCAGTTTTGGGCCCGGGGGGTATAACACTGAAGCTTTCTTT	CASSFGPGGYNTEAFF
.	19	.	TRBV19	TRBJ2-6	TGTGCCAGTAGCCTTAGATTCACAGGGCCTAGCTCTGGGGCCAACGTCCTGACTTTC	CASSLRFTGPSSGANVLTF
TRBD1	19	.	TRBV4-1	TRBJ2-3	TGCGCCAGCAGCCAAGATCAACGCTGGGGACAGGGATTCACAGATACGCAGTATTTT	CASSQDQRWGQGFTDTQYF
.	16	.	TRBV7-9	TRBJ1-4	TGTGCCAGCACCACCGGAGTCCGGGGTCAGGTTGAAAAACTGTTTTTT	CASTTGVRGQVEKLFF
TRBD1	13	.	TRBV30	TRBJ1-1	TGTGCCTGGAGTAAAGGACAGGCCACTGAAGCTTTCTTT	CAWSKGQATEAFF
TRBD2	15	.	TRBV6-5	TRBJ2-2	TGTGCCAGCAAAGCGGGGAGGTCGAACACCGGGGAGCTGTTTTTT	CASKAGRSNTGELFF
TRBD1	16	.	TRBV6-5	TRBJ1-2	TGTGCCAGCAGTTATAGGGGGTCTCAGGGGGTCTATGGCTACACCTTC	CASSYRGSQGVYGYTF
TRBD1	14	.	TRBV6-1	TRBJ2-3	TGTGCCAGCAGGACCGGGACAGATACAGATACGCAGTATTTT	CASRTGTDTDTQYF
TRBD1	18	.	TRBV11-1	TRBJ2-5	TGTGCCAGCAGCTTTGTACAACCGGGACAGGGAAACCAAGAGACCCAGTACTTC	CASSFVQPGQGNQETQYF
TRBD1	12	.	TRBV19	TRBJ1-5	TGTGCCAGTAGTGTACAGGGGCGGCCCCAGCATTTT	CASSVQGRPQHF
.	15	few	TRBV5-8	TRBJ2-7	TGTGCCAGCAGCTTGGACGGCGGGGTCTCCTACGAGCAGTACTTC	CASSLDGGVSYEQYF
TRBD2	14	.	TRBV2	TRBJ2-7	TGTGCCAGCAGTGTCCTGCTAGCGGCCTACGAGCAGTACTTC	CASSVLLAAYEQYF
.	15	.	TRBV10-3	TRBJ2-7	TGTGCCATCAGTGAGTCTGGGACATACCCCTACGAGCAGTACTTC	CAISESGTYPYEQYF
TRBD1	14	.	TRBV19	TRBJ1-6	TGTGCCAGTAGTCCGGACAGGGGGTCTTCACCCCTCCACTTT	CASSPDRGSSPLHF
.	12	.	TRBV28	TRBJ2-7	TGTGCCAGCAGTTTTCGAACGGACGAGCAGTACTTC	CASSFRTDEQYF